The TCR beta chain under discussion was sequenced for a study of spatial heterogeneity in lung cancer. At the level of the study: Beta-chain sequences were consistently detected more often than alpha-chain sequences.

The CDR3 is 12 amino acids. V was cut by 6 bases and J by 4 bases, with 6 bases left in between. Germline CDR1 and CDR2: MNHEY and SVGEGT. This clonotype is categorized as large. This beta chain is a stray sequence in a library constructed for alpha chains; its clone size is not meaningful. As to time point: sample taken at primary tumor resection. Unsorted tumor, nontumor lung tissue or cryopreserved PBMC supplied the whole RNA. TCRdb re-called the 5' RACE reads through MiXCR, storing one row per CDR3 protein. Among about 940 distinct CDR3 sequences, around 13% were seen once, and the ten largest hold 35% to 45%.

The receptor was isolated from a male donor with early-stage non-small cell lung cancer. The chain employs TRBV6-2 or TRBV6-3 and TRBJ2-2; D is unclear. The sample here was PBMCs, taken at surgery. The DNA for the CDR3 is TGTGCCAGCAGCCTCGTCACCGGGGAGCTGTTTTTT. Translating gives CASSLVTGELFF.